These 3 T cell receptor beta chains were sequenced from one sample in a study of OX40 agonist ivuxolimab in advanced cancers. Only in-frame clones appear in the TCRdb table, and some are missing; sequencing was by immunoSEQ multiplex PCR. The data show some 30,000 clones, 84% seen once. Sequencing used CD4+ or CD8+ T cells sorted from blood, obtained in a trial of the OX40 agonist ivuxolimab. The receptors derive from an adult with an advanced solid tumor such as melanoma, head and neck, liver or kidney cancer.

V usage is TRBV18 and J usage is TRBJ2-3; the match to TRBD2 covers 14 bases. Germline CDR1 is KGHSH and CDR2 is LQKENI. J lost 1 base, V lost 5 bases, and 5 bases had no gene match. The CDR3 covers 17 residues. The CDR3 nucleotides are TGTGCCAGCTCAGGACTAGCGGGGGGAAGTGGCACAGATACGCAGTATTTT. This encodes CASSGLAGGSGTDTQYF. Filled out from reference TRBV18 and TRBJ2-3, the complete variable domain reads NAGVMQNPRHLVRRRGQEARLRCSPMKGHSHVYWYRQLPEEGLKFMVYLQKENIIDESGMPKERFSAEFPKEGPSILRIQQVVRGDSAAYFCASSGLAGGSGTDTQYFGPGTRLTVL.

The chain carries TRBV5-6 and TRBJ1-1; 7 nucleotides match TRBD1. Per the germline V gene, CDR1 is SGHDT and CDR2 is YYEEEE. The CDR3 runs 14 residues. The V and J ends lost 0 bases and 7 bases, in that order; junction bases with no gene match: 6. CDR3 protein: CASSLARQGIEAFF. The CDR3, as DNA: TGTGCCAGCAGCTTGGCCCGACAGGGAATTGAAGCTTTCTTT.

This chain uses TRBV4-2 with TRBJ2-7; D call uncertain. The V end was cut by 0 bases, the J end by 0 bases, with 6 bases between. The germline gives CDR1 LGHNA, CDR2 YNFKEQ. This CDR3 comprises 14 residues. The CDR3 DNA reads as TGTGCCAGCAGCCAAGAAATTGGCTCCTACGAGCAGTACTTC. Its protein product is CASSQEIGSYEQYF.